This TCR beta chain was found in a study of blood T cell repertoires in COVID-19. J was trimmed by 7 bases and V by 2 bases; bases with no gene match: 6. The CDR3 runs to 15 residues. Germline values: CDR1 KGHDR, CDR2 SFDVKD. Measured with immunoSEQ multiplex PCR; TCRdb has only the in-frame clones, and not every one. The data contain 150,000 or so clones, 75% to 85% of them singletons. Sequenced sample: PBMCs or T cells enriched from blood (not recorded which). The chain joins TRBV24-1 to TRBJ2-3; 9 nucleotides agree with TRBD2. The receptor was derived from a woman in her sixties or seventies who had recovered from COVID-19. The CDR3: CATSDWGGGANTQYF. For the CDR3, the DNA is TGTGCCACCAGTGATTGGGGCGGGGGGGCAAATACGCAGTATTTT.